The present entry profiles one T cell receptor beta chain with its context. The antigen is not known. These data belong to a study of blood T cells in healthy people across ages. Study-wide findings and caveats: Donor CMV status was unknown, possibly confounding expanded clonotype changes. Across the age range, TCR beta diversity per million T cells fell in a roughly linear way. Naive CD4+ cells and diversity were both higher in long-lived donors than in aged donors.

There are 16 residues in the CDR3. The germline CDR1 and CDR2 sequences are SGDLS and YYNGEE. V shed 3 bases, J shed 2 bases, and the junction held 6 bases outside the gene matches. A J-beta primer mix and a sample-barcoded 5' primer were used in a second PCR of about 7 to 11 cycles. TCRdb re-called the 5' RACE reads with MiXCR, one entry per CDR3 protein. Here the sample spans 910,000 or so distinct CDR3 sequences, roughly 51% being singletons. The V gene is TRBV9, the J gene TRBJ2-3; 10 bases are a match to TRBD2. Sequences were obtained from blood. The receptor was derived from a woman in her fifties or sixties in good health. CDR3 DNA sequence: TGTGCCAGCAGCGCAAGAGCGGGAGGGGACACAGATACGCAGTATTTT. This sequence encodes CASSARAGGDTDTQYF.